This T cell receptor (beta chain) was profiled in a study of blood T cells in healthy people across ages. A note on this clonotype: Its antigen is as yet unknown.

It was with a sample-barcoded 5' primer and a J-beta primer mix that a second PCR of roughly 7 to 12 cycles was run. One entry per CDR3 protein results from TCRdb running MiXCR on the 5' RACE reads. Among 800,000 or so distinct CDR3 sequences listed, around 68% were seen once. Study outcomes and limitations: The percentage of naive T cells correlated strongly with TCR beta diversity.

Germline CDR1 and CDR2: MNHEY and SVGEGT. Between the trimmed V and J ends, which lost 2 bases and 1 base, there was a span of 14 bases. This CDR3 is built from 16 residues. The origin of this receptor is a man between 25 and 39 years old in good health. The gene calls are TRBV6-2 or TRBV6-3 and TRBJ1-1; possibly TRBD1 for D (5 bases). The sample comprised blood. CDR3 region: CASSYALDRRNTEAFF. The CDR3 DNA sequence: TGTGCCAGCAGTTACGCGTTAGACAGAAGGAACACTGAAGCTTTCTTT.